This TCR beta chain emerged from a study of T cells in Graves' hyperthyroidism and ophthalmopathy. Study results and limitations: Expanded thyroid clonotypes (above 0.001) were mostly also found in blood.

There are 14 residues in the CDR3. The ends were cut back, 6 bases at V and 6 bases at J, with 12 bases in the middle. This clonotype was counted many times. Its antigen is as yet unknown. From RNA transcripts, TCR beta CDR3 regions were amplified. In the first-round RT-PCR of the TCR CDR3, the HTBI primer set was used. TCRdb re-called the multiplex PCR reads with MiXCR, one entry per CDR3 protein. The sample carries around 300,000 distinct CDR3 sequences, roughly 13% recorded once. The chain is built from TRBV12-3 or TRBV12-4 and TRBJ1-6; perhaps TRBD1 as D (5 bases). The sequenced sample was blood. This receptor was taken from a woman aged 40-49 years with Graves' hyperthyroidism. The CDR3 sequence is CASSPTGRNSPLHF. As DNA, the CDR3 is TGTGCCAGCAGCCCCACGGGGCGTAATTCACCCCTCCACTTT.